Here is one TCR beta chain with its context. There are a few counts of this clonotype. The clone's antigen remains unknown. Base-call qualities are not available, and no considerably larger clone is one nucleotide away. The germline V gene (reference sequence) yields LNHDA for CDR1 and SQIVND for CDR2. The junction carries 9 bases between V and J, which are trimmed by 2 bases and 0 bases respectively. The CDR3, from cysteine to phenylalanine, totals 15 residues. Only the CDR3 part of the read is kept: 45 bases, read in frame from the first base. To demonstrate the VDJtools post-analysis software, TCR beta repertoires were profiled from the peripheral blood of about 14 young patients with multiple sclerosis. The multiple sclerosis patients were children and adolescents ranging in age from about 6 to 17 years. These data belong to a study of post-analysis software for immune sequencing data (dated by TCRdb to between 2014 and 2017). Concerning the study at large: Relapsing-remitting, secondary progressive and progressive-relapsing multiple sclerosis were recorded as disease courses, and subtype annotation was lacking for some patients. Patient repertoires were compared against around 10 previously published healthy control repertoires from donors aged about 6 to 27 years. A subset of samples was prepared in parallel using single-end sample barcoding, then pooled and co-amplified after Illumina adapter ligation. What the study reported, not specific to this receptor: The multiple sclerosis patient group was slightly younger than the control group. Four to six TRBV segments, including TRBV5-6, TRBV5-1 and TRBV20-1, were significantly more frequent in patients than controls. Compared with controls, multiple sclerosis patients had significantly lower normalized Chao1 diversity, a finding suggesting substantial peripheral T-cell clonal expansion. Direct clustering with F measure revealed strong co-clustering of samples prepared in the same batch, which led to a batch-effect correction.

Libraries were made using PCR. The data were produced on an Illumina HiSeq 2500. To reduce PCR and sequencing biases, unique molecular identifiers were incorporated into the TCR beta cDNA libraries. Per 1 to 10 million input T cells, roughly 500,000 cDNA molecules were obtained, such that each molecule approximated one T cell. The patient libraries were prepared and sequenced using the same protocol as the earlier healthy control dataset. Within a given batch, samples were prepared together, multiplexed and sequenced on the same HiSeq lane. In the source study's methods: Raw barcoded reads were processed with MIGEC, discarding single-read molecular identifier groups before consensus assembly and CDR3 extraction. VDJtools was used for post-analysis of the clonotype tables, with diversity normalized by down-sampling every dataset to the smallest sample size. To correct batch-related cross-sample contamination, repertoire overlap clustering matched CDR3 amino acid sequences but not nucleotide sequences. TCRdb applied fastp at Q25 and MiXCR to the public reads, then kept only in-frame beta chains. Rows are unified per CDR3 protein, each entry keeping the most common DNA and genes. Here the V and J calls rest on TCRdb's processing, not on the authors' analysis. The sample has about 180,000 distinct CDR3 sequences on record, around 28% of them singletons. The leading ten clones occupy more than 1.3% of the sample.

This receptor was identified in a girl aged 10 to 17 with multiple sclerosis. The sample consisted of blood. The chain was built from TRBV19 and TRBJ2-3; possibly the D gene is TRBD2, per 5 matching bases. The nucleotide sequence reads as follows: TGTGCCAGTAGTATATTCGGCGGGAGCACAGATACGCAGTATTTT. Its amino acids are CASSIFGGSTDTQYF. The variable domain in full, with residues beyond the CDR3 obtained from the reference TRBV19 and TRBJ2-3 genes, is DGGITQSPKYLFRKEGQNVTLSCEQNLNHDAMYWYRQDPGQGLRLIYYSQIVNDFQKGDIAEGYSVSREKKESFPLTVTSAQKNPTAFYLCASSIFGGSTDTQYFGPGTRLTVL.